This T cell receptor (beta chain) was found in a study of human T cells and chemical hapten exposure. Study observations and caveats: Once DPC sensitization occurred, TCRs above 1 in 1000 frequency showed no change.

CDR1 SQVTM and CDR2 ANQGSEA come from the germline V gene. Trimming stripped 2 bases from V and 6 bases from J, with 14 bases between. The CDR3 runs to 14 residues. Sample time point: patch test 1, 2 weeks after DPC sensitization. The sample's treatment: therapeutic diphenylcyclopropenone sensitization with weekly scalp DPC. Authors' processing steps: Sample TCR totals centred on a median of about 92,000, ranging about 20,000 to 700,000. TCRdb re-called the RACE reads with MiXCR, one entry per CDR3 protein. TCRdb's processing, not the authors', yielded these V and J calls. In the table there are roughly 160,000 distinct CDR3 sequences, 13% to 15% of which are singletons. A remark on this clonotype: No antigen is known for it.

The receptor was derived from a woman in her twenties or thirties with alopecia areata. Some clones in this sample may be carry-over from other donors' samples. The J gene is TRBJ2-1, the V gene TRBV29-1; D ambiguous. Material: whole blood, obtained in connection with sensitization to the hapten diphenylcyclopropenone (DPC). This CDR3 reads CSVEFTGIFNEQFF. DNA for the CDR3: TGCAGCGTTGAATTTACGGGTATCTTCAATGAGCAGTTCTTC.